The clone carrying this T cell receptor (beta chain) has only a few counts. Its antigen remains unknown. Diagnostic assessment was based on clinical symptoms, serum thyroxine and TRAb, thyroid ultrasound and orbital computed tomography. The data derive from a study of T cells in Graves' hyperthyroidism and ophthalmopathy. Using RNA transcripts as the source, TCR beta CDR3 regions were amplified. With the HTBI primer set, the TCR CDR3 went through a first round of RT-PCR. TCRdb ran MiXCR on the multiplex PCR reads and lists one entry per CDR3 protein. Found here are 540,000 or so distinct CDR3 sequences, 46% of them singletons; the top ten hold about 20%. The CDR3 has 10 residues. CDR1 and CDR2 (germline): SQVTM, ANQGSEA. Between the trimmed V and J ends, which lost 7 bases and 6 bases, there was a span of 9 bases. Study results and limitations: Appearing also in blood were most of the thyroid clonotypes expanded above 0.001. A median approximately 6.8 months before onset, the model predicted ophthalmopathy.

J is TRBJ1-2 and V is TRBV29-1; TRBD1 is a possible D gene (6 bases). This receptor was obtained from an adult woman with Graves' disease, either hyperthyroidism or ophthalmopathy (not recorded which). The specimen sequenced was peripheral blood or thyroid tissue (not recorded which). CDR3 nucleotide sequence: TGCAGCGCTTCAGGGGATGGCTACACCTTC. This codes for CSASGDGYTF.